A single sample is the source of the 17 T cell receptor beta chains below, sequenced in a study of shared clonotypes between healthy human individuals. Produced via immunoSEQ multiplex PCR; TCRdb's table is partial and in-frame only. The sample records roughly 500,000 clones, 76% being singletons. The source material was PBMCs. The receptors derive from a woman aged 40 to 50 in good health. Some clones in this sample may be carry-over from other donors' samples.

The gene calls are TRBV5-4 and TRBJ2-1; a possible D gene is TRBD2 (6 bases). V was trimmed by 4 bases and J by 1 base, leaving 12 bases between them. This CDR3 is built from 15 residues. CDR1 is SGHNT and CDR2 is YYREEE in the germline V gene (reference sequence). CDR3 protein: CASSPLGGSYNEQFF. The CDR3 nucleotides are TGTGCCAGCAGCCCCCTTGGGGGGTCCTACAATGAGCAGTTCTTC.

DNA of the CDR3: TGCGCCAGCAGTCTTAGCGGGAGTAGCTCCTACGAGCAGTACTTC. Translated: CASSLSGSSSYEQYF. This chain connects TRBV4-3 to TRBJ2-7; 9 bases map to TRBD2. The trim removed 6 bases at V and 0 bases at J, leaving 6 bases unmatched. The CDR3 covers 15 residues. CDR1 is LGHNA, CDR2 YSLEER, per germline.

In nucleotides, the CDR3 is TGCAGTGCCACAGGTTGGGCTGGGGCTTTCTTT. It yields the protein CSATGWAGAFF. The rearrangement links TRBV20-1 to TRBJ1-1, with D possibly matching TRBD1 (5 bases). This CDR3 comprises 11 residues. The germline V gene encodes CDR1 DFQATT and CDR2 SNEGSKA (reference sequence). Trimming cost V 6 bases and J 11 bases, with 16 bases left between them.

V usage is TRBV10-2 and J usage is TRBJ2-2; 7 positions agree with TRBD1. The V and J ends lost 4 bases and 1 base, in that order; junction bases with no gene match: 3. The CDR3 loop spans 15 amino acids. Per germline, CDR1 WSHSY and CDR2 SAAADI. CDR3 DNA sequence: TGCGCCAGCAGTGCCCACAGGGGGAACACCGGGGAGCTGTTTTTT. Encoded protein: CASSAHRGNTGELFF.

This chain links TRBV18 with TRBJ2-1; D gene unclear. CDR1 and CDR2 from the germline V gene are KGHSH and LQKENI. The CDR3 loop spans 11 amino acids. V lost 3 bases and J 8 bases, leaving 5 bases between the germline ends. CDR3: CASSPGHEQFF. The CDR3 bases are TGTGCCAGCTCACCGGGTCATGAGCAGTTCTTC.

The chain couples TRBV7-9 to TRBJ2-3; D assignment may be TRBD1 or TRBD2 (6 bases each). Germline V gives CDR1 SEHNR, CDR2 FQNEAQ (reference sequence). This CDR3 has 17 residues. Trimming pared 4 bases from V and 2 bases from J, leaving 19 bases between. CDR3 DNA: TGTGCCAGCAGCTCTAGGGGGAGGAGCACCATCACAGATACGCAGTATTTT. Its translation: CASSSRGRSTITDTQYF.

The V gene is TRBV7-2, the J gene TRBJ2-1; D uncertain. This CDR3 is built from 13 residues. Germline V CDR1 and CDR2: SGHTA, FQGNSA. With 2 bases removed from V and 10 bases from J, the gap between germline ends came to 12 bases. CDR3 residues: CASSLYRTREQFF. The CDR3 DNA reads as TGTGCCAGCAGCTTATATCGTACCCGGGAGCAGTTCTTC.

This clone came up a few times. The V gene is TRBV9, the J gene TRBJ2-2; no definite D call. CDR3 length: 13 amino acids. Germline V lookup: CDR1 SGDLS, CDR2 YYNGEE. V lost 2 bases to trimming and J lost 6 bases, with 8 bases between them. CDR3 sequence reads: CASSVRAAGELFF. The CDR3 nucleotides read TGTGCCAGCAGCGTTAGGGCCGCCGGGGAGCTGTTTTTT.

The chain combines TRBV5-4 with TRBJ1-4; TRBD1 agrees at 9 bases. This CDR3 is built from 17 residues. Germline V gene lookup returns CDR1 SGHNT and CDR2 YYREEE (reference sequence). The V gene end was trimmed by 4 bases and the J gene end by 4 bases; junction bases not matched to a gene: 11. The CDR3 here is CASSTRDRVLGNEKLFF. The CDR3 DNA sequence: TGTGCCAGCAGCACCCGGGACAGGGTGTTAGGTAATGAAAAACTGTTTTTT.

The rearrangement links TRBV4-1 to TRBJ2-2, with D tentatively TRBD1 (6 bases). Germline-derived CDR1 and CDR2 are MGHRA and YSYEKL. The CDR3 contains 17 residues. Trimming removed 5 bases from V and 2 bases from J, with 18 bases in between. In DNA, the CDR3 is TGCGCCAGCAGCGGTTGGTGGCAGGGGCATAACACCGGGGAGCTGTTTTTT. It is translated as CASSGWWQGHNTGELFF.

This clone was seen a single time. The CDR3 DNA is TGTGCCACCCAACCGGAGGCCCACCCTAACAATGAGCAGTTCTTC. Encoded protein: CATQPEAHPNNEQFF. V gene TRBV19 combines with J gene TRBJ2-1; D is perhaps TRBD2 (5 bases). CDR3 size: 15 residues. From germline, CDR1 is LNHDA and CDR2 SQIVND (reference sequence). V lost 10 bases to trimming and J lost 5 bases, with 21 bases between them.

The DNA of the CDR3 is TGTGCCAGCAGTCCTTCGGGACAGGGCTCCTACGAGCAGTACTTC. It codes for CASSPSGQGSYEQYF. The chain employs TRBV28 and TRBJ2-7; 9 bases align to TRBD1. The CDR3 sequence is 15 residues long. The V gene's germline CDR1 is MDHEN and CDR2 SYDVKM. V dropped 5 bases and J dropped 0; count of bases not matched to a gene: 5.

The V and J genes are TRBV4-1 and TRBJ2-7; D unresolved. The V gene's germline CDR1 is MGHRA and CDR2 YSYEKL. The CDR3 sequence is 14 residues long. Deletions cut 0 bases from V and 6 bases from J, with 12 bases between. This CDR3 is CASSQDSGSAEQYF. CDR3 DNA: TGCGCCAGCAGCCAAGATTCGGGCAGTGCCGAGCAGTACTTC.

This chain joins TRBV6-1 and TRBJ2-7; unclear D gene. The CDR3 contains 15 residues. With 3 bases removed from V and 0 bases from J, the gap between germline ends came to 12 bases. Germline CDR1 reads MNHNS; CDR2 reads SASEGT. The CDR3 spells CASSDYWQSSYEQYF. The DNA for the CDR3 is TGTGCCAGCAGTGATTACTGGCAGAGCTCCTACGAGCAGTACTTC.

V usage is TRBV7-8 and J usage is TRBJ2-3; 15 nucleotides agree with TRBD2. This CDR3 has 20 residues. After removal of 4 bases from V and 0 bases from J, the junction contained 11 bases not matched to a gene. The germline V gene has CDR1 SGHVS and CDR2 FQNEAQ. CDR3 DNA sequence: TGTGCCAGCAGCTCGCGGACTAGCGGGAGGGCATCGGAGAGCACAGATACGCAGTATTTT. Translated: CASSSRTSGRASESTDTQYF.

This chain joins TRBV10-3 and TRBJ2-3; D is perhaps TRBD2 (5 bases). Germline V lookup: CDR1 ENHRY, CDR2 SYGVKD. V lost 6 bases to trimming and J lost 4 bases, with 5 bases between them. This CDR3 contains 11 residues. As DNA, the CDR3 is TGTGCCATCAGGGGAGCAGATACGCAGTATTTT. This encodes CAIRGADTQYF.

The rearrangement links TRBV7-8 to TRBJ2-1; 10 bases fit TRBD1. CDR1 SGHVS and CDR2 FQNEAQ come from the germline V gene. J gave up 3 bases and V 6 bases, and 5 bases lay outside the gene matches. The CDR3 covers 15 residues. CDR3 bases: TGTGCCAGCAGACGGACAGGGGGAAGCTACAATGAGCAGTTCTTC. Residues: CASRRTGGSYNEQFF.